This T cell receptor beta chain comes out of a study of blood T cells in healthy people across ages. Findings of the study overall: PBMC samples, being unsorted, prevented any conclusive comparison of naive and antigen-experienced cells. Strongly correlated with naive T cell percentage was TCR beta diversity.

This clonotype appeared a few times. Its antigen is unknown. Together with a sample-barcoded 5' primer, a J-beta primer mix was included in a second PCR lasting about 7 to 11 cycles. Each CDR3 protein gets one entry after TCRdb re-called the 5' RACE reads with MiXCR. The sample carries under 1,000,000 distinct CDR3 sequences, approximately 35% recorded once. V lost 4 bases and J 4 bases, leaving 14 bases between the germline ends. The CDR3 loop spans 14 amino acids. CDR1 is DFQATT, CDR2 SNEGSKA, per germline (reference sequence). Caucasian, healthy and from Russia, the donors were aged between about 6 and 90.

Sequencing input: blood. The receptor was derived from a man aged 18 to 30 in good health. V is TRBV20-1 and J is TRBJ1-5; maybe TRBD1 (5 bases). CDR3 protein: CSAIQAGTNQPQHF. Here the CDR3 DNA reads TGCAGTGCTATCCAGGCTGGGACTAATCAGCCCCAGCATTTT.